These 29 T cell receptor beta chains came from one sample sequenced in a study of OX40 agonist ivuxolimab in advanced cancers. This table comes from immunoSEQ multiplex PCR, and its TCRdb copy is limited to in-frame clones, with some not included. The table lists almost 65,000 clones, approximately 83% of them singletons, with approximately 0.75% in the top ten. The sample consisted of CD4+ or CD8+ T cells sorted from blood, taken in a trial of the OX40 agonist ivuxolimab. The origin of the receptors is an adult with an advanced solid tumor such as melanoma, head and neck, liver or kidney cancer.

The J gene is TRBJ2-1, the V gene TRBV4-2, with 12 bases fitting TRBD2. Germline V gene lookup returns CDR1 LGHNA and CDR2 YNFKEQ. The V and J ends lost 4 bases and 12 bases, in that order; junction bases with no gene match: 10. This CDR3 is 15 amino acids long. CDR3 bases: TGTGCCAGCAGCCCGACAGAGACTAGCGGGAGAGCGCAGTTCTTC. The encoded protein is CASSPTETSGRAQFF.

The rearrangement uses TRBV25-1 and TRBJ2-7; no clear D gene. Between the trimmed V and J ends, which lost 2 bases and 0 bases, there was a span of 5 bases. Germline V gene sequence: CDR1 MGHDK, CDR2 SYGVNS. The CDR3 totals 13 residues. CDR3 in DNA: TGTGCCAGCAGTGAAGCGAGCTCCTACGAGCAGTACTTC. Translation gives CASSEASSYEQYF.

A word on this clone: A read error may produce the germline difference seen at one junction end. V gene TRBV20-1 combines with J gene TRBJ2-4; TRBD1 might be the D (6 bases). The CDR3 covers 11 residues. Germline lookup yields CDR1 DFQATT and CDR2 SNEGSKA (reference sequence). In nucleotides, the CDR3 is TGCAGTGCTAGAGGTCCGGGACATCAGTCCTTC. Its translation: CSARGPGHQSF.

V is TRBV10-1 and J is TRBJ2-1; D perhaps matches TRBD1 (6 bases). There are 16 residues in the CDR3. In germline, CDR1 is WNHNN, CDR2 SYGVQD (reference sequence). V gave up 0 bases and J gave up 6 bases, with 15 bases separating them. As DNA, the CDR3 is TGCGCCAGCAGTGAGTCCCAGGGGACCTCCCGCAATGAGCAGTTCTTC. It translates to CASSESQGTSRNEQFF.

The gene calls are TRBV7-9 and TRBJ2-7, with 7 nucleotides matching TRBD1. Looked up from germline, CDR1 is SEHNR and CDR2 is FQNEAQ (reference sequence). The CDR3 length is 15 residues. The junction had 10 bases not matched to a gene; V was cut back by 5 bases and J by 3 bases. CDR3 in DNA: TGTGCCAGCAGCCGACTTGGACAGGTCCGCTACGAGCAGTACTTC. As protein: CASSRLGQVRYEQYF.

This clone has just one count. The chain links TRBV5-4 to TRBJ2-3; D is undetermined. Trimming cost V 0 bases and J 4 bases, with 9 bases left between them. The length of the CDR3 is 14 residues. CDR1 and CDR2 (germline): SGHNT, YYREEE (reference sequence). The CDR3 loop is CASSLGGRPDTQYF. The DNA for the CDR3 is TGTGCCAGCAGCTTGGGGGGTAGGCCAGATACGCAGTATTTT. The variable domain in full, with the rest retrieved from reference TRBV5-4 and TRBJ2-3, is ETGVTQSPTHLIKTRGQQVTLRCSSQSGHNTVSWYQQALGQGPQFIFQYYREEENGRGNFPPRFSGLQFPNYSSELNVNALELDDSALYLCASSLGGRPDTQYFGPGTRLTVL.

The chain combines TRBV2 with TRBJ2-3; TRBD2 might be the D (6 bases). V lost 3 bases to trimming and J lost 6 bases, with 16 bases between them. Germline CDR1 is SNHLY and CDR2 is FYNNEI. The CDR3 is 15 amino acids. The CDR3 loop reads CASSDQAGWRDTQYF. CDR3 DNA sequence: TGTGCCAGCAGTGACCAGGCGGGGTGGAGGGATACGCAGTATTTT.

The rearrangement links TRBV15 to TRBJ2-6; D is unclear. Germline V CDR1 and CDR2: LNHNV, YYDKDF (reference sequence). V lost 5 bases and J 3 bases, leaving 8 bases between the germline ends. The CDR3 totals 14 residues. CDR3 sequence (DNA): TGTGCCACCAGCGTAGCTTATGGGGCCAACGTCCTGACTTTC. This encodes CATSVAYGANVLTF.

V is TRBV6-1 and J is TRBJ1-2; 10 positions agree with TRBD1. The V and J ends lost 6 bases and 7 bases, in that order; junction bases with no gene match: 5. The CDR3 extends over 13 amino acids. Germline V lookup: CDR1 MNHNS, CDR2 SASEGT. The CDR3 is CASRPGQGVGYTF. The CDR3 DNA follows: TGTGCCAGCAGACCCGGACAGGGGGTTGGCTACACCTTC.

The chain recombines TRBV23-1 with TRBJ2-1; D call uncertain. TRBV23-1 is an ORF, with its function uncertain. The CDR3 covers 15 residues. The V and J ends lost 3 bases and 10 bases respectively, with 19 bases between them. CDR3 sequence: CASSHTGGRTHEQFF. The CDR3 DNA is TGCGCCAGCAGTCACACGGGTGGAAGGACCCACGAGCAGTTCTTC.

The gene calls are TRBV7-2 and TRBJ1-4; D call uncertain. V shed 1 base and J shed 6 bases, with 12 bases lying between them. CDR3 size: 15 residues. Germline V lookup: CDR1 SGHTA, CDR2 FQGNSA. CDR3: CASSLVPGGDEKLFF. The CDR3 region has the DNA TGTGCCAGCAGCTTAGTCCCGGGAGGTGATGAAAAACTGTTTTTT.

The V and J genes are TRBV2 and TRBJ1-2; tentatively, D is TRBD1 (6 bases). The CDR3 totals 14 residues. Germline V lookup: CDR1 SNHLY, CDR2 FYNNEI. V lost 4 bases, J lost 4 bases, and 13 bases lay in between. The CDR3 loop is CASSVEGHIYGYTF. CDR3 nucleotide sequence: TGTGCCAGCAGTGTAGAGGGACATATCTATGGCTACACCTTC.

V gene TRBV11-1 combines with J gene TRBJ2-7; maybe TRBD2 (5 bases). Germline CDR1 is SGHAT and CDR2 is FQDESV (reference sequence). CDR3 length equals 13 residues. The V and J ends lost 5 bases and 6 bases respectively, with 14 bases between them. Written as DNA, the CDR3 is TGTGCCAGCAGCCCAACGGGGTTCTCCGAGCAGTACTTC. Its protein is CASSPTGFSEQYF.

This chain joins TRBV5-6 and TRBJ2-7; maybe TRBD1 (6 bases). The germline gives CDR1 SGHDT, CDR2 YYEEEE. V lost 6 bases and J 2 bases, leaving 21 bases between the germline ends. CDR3 length: 16 residues. The CDR3 DNA follows: TGTGCCAGCACCCCAGACGGGACAAGGGTAACCTACGAGCAGTACTTC. Its translation is CASTPDGTRVTYEQYF.

V gene TRBV7-3 combines with J gene TRBJ2-6; D possibly matches TRBD1 or TRBD2 (6 bases each). V was shortened by 0 bases and J by 2 bases, with 14 bases between the two germline ends. The CDR3 has 18 residues. Per germline, CDR1 SGHTA and CDR2 FQGTGA. This CDR3 is CASSLTYPGATGANVLTF. For the CDR3, the DNA is TGTGCCAGCAGCTTAACGTACCCGGGGGCCACTGGGGCCAACGTCCTGACTTTC.

This chain links TRBV29-1 with TRBJ2-3; 13 nucleotides agree with TRBD2. This CDR3 is built from 17 residues. Per germline, CDR1 SQVTM and CDR2 ANQGSEA. Unmatched junction bases numbered 7, after V lost 3 bases and J lost 1 base. CDR3 region: CSVEGGLAGIGTDTQYF. DNA of the CDR3: TGCAGCGTTGAGGGGGGACTAGCGGGGATCGGCACAGATACGCAGTATTTT.

The V call is TRBV30, the J call TRBJ1-5, with D uncertain. Trimming pared 2 bases from V and 3 bases from J, leaving 11 bases between. The CDR3 loop spans 14 amino acids. The germline gives CDR1 GTSNPN, CDR2 SVGIG (reference sequence). The chain's CDR3 is CAWSWANLNQPQHF. DNA of the CDR3: TGTGCCTGGAGTTGGGCTAACCTCAATCAGCCCCAGCATTTT.

The rearrangement links TRBV5-4 to TRBJ2-5; TRBD2 matches 8 bases. This CDR3 has 14 amino acids. After removal of 6 bases from V and 4 bases from J, the junction contained 8 bases not matched to a gene. The germline V gene has CDR1 SGHNT and CDR2 YYREEE (reference sequence). The CDR3 sequence: CASTLAGGGETQYF. The CDR3 DNA sequence: TGTGCCAGCACACTTGCGGGGGGTGGAGAGACCCAGTACTTC.

This chain connects TRBV19 to TRBJ2-5; D is undetermined. CDR3 length equals 11 residues. Germline CDR1 reads LNHDA; CDR2 reads SQIVND (reference sequence). Trimming removed 9 bases from V and 5 bases from J, with 10 bases in between. CDR3 bases: TGTGCCAGCAGTCTCAGGGAGACCCAGTACTTC. Its protein is CASSLRETQYF.

The J gene is TRBJ1-2, the V gene TRBV27; TRBD1 agrees at 7 bases. V shed 5 bases and J 4 bases; nucleotides not matched to a gene: 4. The CDR3 runs 13 residues. Germline V gene data show CDR1 as MNHEY and CDR2 as SMNVEV (reference sequence). CDR3 loop: CASSLGTAYGYTF. CDR3 DNA sequence: TGTGCCAGCAGTCTTGGGACAGCCTATGGCTACACCTTC.

V and J are TRBV5-4 and TRBJ2-5; possibly TRBD2 for D (6 bases). The germline CDR1 and CDR2 sequences are SGHNT and YYREEE (reference sequence). The CDR3 extends over 14 amino acids. Between the trimmed V and J ends, which lost 4 bases and 13 bases, there was a span of 23 bases. The CDR3 here is CASSRSSGSEEGYF. The CDR3 DNA reads as TGTGCCAGCAGCCGTAGTAGCGGCTCCGAGGAGGGGTACTTC.

This chain joins TRBV2 and TRBJ2-5, with D possibly being TRBD1 or TRBD2 (5 bases each). Germline lookup yields CDR1 SNHLY and CDR2 FYNNEI. V was pared by 3 bases and J by 2 bases, with 22 bases between. The CDR3 is 18 residues long. The DNA for the CDR3 is TGTGCCAGCAGTGACGGGGCGAACTGGTGGGGCCTACAAGAGACCCAGTACTTC. Translation gives CASSDGANWWGLQETQYF.

CDR3 coding DNA: TGTGCCAGCAGCCTCTCCCAGGGGTCTGAAGCTTTCTTT. Residues: CASSLSQGSEAFF. The rearrangement joins TRBV6-5 to TRBJ1-1, with a weak D call TRBD1 (6 bases). Looked up from germline, CDR1 is MNHEY and CDR2 is SVGAGI. This CDR3 comprises 13 residues. The V and J ends lost 6 bases and 6 bases respectively, with 14 bases between them.

This chain joins TRBV19 and TRBJ2-7; D may correspond to TRBD1 or TRBD2 (5 bases each). Germline V gene data show CDR1 as LNHDA and CDR2 as SQIVND (reference sequence). This CDR3 has 15 residues. V was pared by 5 bases and J by 7 bases, with 21 bases between. The CDR3 DNA reads as TGTGCCAGTAGTCCTCGGGACCGGCGGTCGAGGGAGCAGTACTTC. This encodes CASSPRDRRSREQYF.

The V call is TRBV5-1, the J call TRBJ1-2, with D perhaps matching TRBD1 (6 bases). CDR3 length equals 14 residues. The germline V gene encodes CDR1 SGHRS and CDR2 YFSETQ. The V end lost 4 bases, the J end lost 3 bases, and 13 bases lay between the germline ends. CDR3 region: CASSPGVGDYGYTF. As DNA, the CDR3 is TGCGCCAGCAGCCCAGGGGTCGGCGACTATGGCTACACCTTC.

V gene TRBV21-1 combines with J gene TRBJ1-1. TRBV21-1 is a pseudogene locus. CDR3 length: 13 residues. This CDR3 is CASSKQKAPEAFF. The CDR3 DNA reads as TGTGCCAGCAGCAAACAAAAGGCTCCTGAAGCTTTCTTT.

V and J are TRBV7-3 and TRBJ2-3; D is possibly TRBD1 (6 bases). This CDR3 is 12 amino acids long. Germline-derived CDR1 and CDR2 are SGHTA and FQGTGA. Deletions cut 5 bases from V and 10 bases from J, with 13 bases between. The CDR3 spells CASSAVQGPQYF. The DNA of the CDR3 is TGTGCCAGCAGCGCCGTACAGGGACCGCAGTATTTT.

The chain joins TRBV5-4 to TRBJ1-3; D remains unclear. Looked up from germline, CDR1 is SGHNT and CDR2 is YYREEE (reference sequence). The CDR3 length is 15 residues. Trimming cost V 0 bases and J 0 bases, with 7 bases left between them. The DNA for the CDR3 is TGTGCCAGCAGCTTGGGGGGTCTCTCTGGAAACACCATATATTTT. Translation: CASSLGGLSGNTIYF.

The chain uses TRBV6-1 and TRBJ2-7, with D unresolved. Trimming pared 2 bases from V and 4 bases from J, leaving 12 bases between. The length of the CDR3 is 14 residues. Germline V gene sequence: CDR1 MNHNS, CDR2 SASEGT. CDR3 bases: TGTGCCAGCAGTGAAAGGGCAGGCGTTTACGAGCAGTACTTC. It translates to CASSERAGVYEQYF.